Presented here are 20 T cell receptor beta chains from one specimen sequenced in a study of CD8 T cells in Susac syndrome. Random hexamers were used to reverse transcribe the RNA input (about 0.5 to 1 ug). One entry per CDR3 protein results from TCRdb running MiXCR on the immunoSEQ multiplex PCR reads. The sample has about 180,000 distinct CDR3 sequences, around 94% seen once. Material for sequencing was CD4+ T cells from PBMCs. The receptors were sampled from a human donor with Susac syndrome.

The chain is built from TRBV6-2 or TRBV6-3 and TRBJ1-2; TRBD1 might be the D (5 bases). V dropped 5 bases and J dropped 6 bases, with 7 bases sitting between them. CDR1 and CDR2 from the germline V gene are MNHEY and SVGEGT. The CDR3 runs 11 residues. DNA for the CDR3: TGTGCCAGCAGTCCCAGGGATGGCTACACCTTC. Translation: CASSPRDGYTF.

The chain uses TRBV18 and TRBJ2-6, with D unclear. The V and J ends lost 4 bases and 1 base respectively, with 8 bases between them. There are 15 residues in the CDR3. Germline lookup yields CDR1 KGHSH and CDR2 LQKENI. The DNA for the CDR3 is TGTGCCAGCTCACGTATGGGGTCTGGGGCCAACGTCCTGACTTTC. The encoded protein is CASSRMGSGANVLTF.

In its sample, this clonotype was seen once. The chain couples TRBV27 to TRBJ1-2; a weak D match, TRBD1 (6 bases). The V end lost 8 bases, the J end lost 8 bases, and 18 bases lay between the germline ends. The CDR3 length is 13 residues. From germline, CDR1 is MNHEY and CDR2 SMNVEV (reference sequence). CDR3 coding DNA: TGTGCCAGCGGGTTACAGGGTGGAGGCGGCTACACCTTC. It encodes CASGLQGGGGYTF.

The genes are TRBV12-3 or TRBV12-4 and TRBJ2-3, with 8 nucleotides matching TRBD2. After removal of 3 bases from V and 2 bases from J, the junction contained 7 bases not matched to a gene. The CDR3 is made up of 16 amino acids. The CDR3 loop is CASSFGTSGNTDTQYF. DNA of the CDR3: TGTGCCAGCAGTTTCGGAACTAGCGGAAACACAGATACGCAGTATTTT.

The CDR3 spells CSVSKTDYGYTF. In nucleotides, the CDR3 is TGCAGCGTAAGCAAGACTGACTATGGCTACACCTTC. V usage is TRBV29-1 and J usage is TRBJ1-2; D not certain. The CDR3 spans 12 residues. V was pared by 6 bases and J by 3 bases, with 11 bases between. Germline CDR1 reads SQVTM; CDR2 reads ANQGSEA.

The rearrangement links TRBV30 to TRBJ2-4, with 7 bases that match TRBD2. J gave up 1 base and V 0 bases, and 3 bases lay outside the gene matches. The CDR3 is 15 amino acids. Germline V gene sequence: CDR1 GTSNPN, CDR2 SVGIG (reference sequence). This chain's CDR3 is CAWSVKGGAKNIQYF. In DNA, the CDR3 is TGTGCCTGGAGTGTTAAGGGAGGGGCCAAAAACATTCAGTACTTC.

This clonotype was found a few times. The V gene is TRBV6-1, the J gene TRBJ1-2; 9 positions agree with TRBD1. CDR1 and CDR2 (germline): MNHNS, SASEGT. V was pared by 5 bases and J by 12 bases, with 10 bases of the junction left unmatched. The CDR3 has 13 residues. Written as DNA, the CDR3 is TGTGCCAGCAGTAATCCGGGACAGGGCCTTCACACCTTC. Its protein is CASSNPGQGLHTF.

In this sample, this clonotype turned up once. This rearrangement joins TRBV7-9 to TRBJ1-2; D not certain. The CDR3 runs to 14 residues. Trimming took off 6 bases at V and 4 bases at J, with 15 bases between the two ends. Germline V gene sequence: CDR1 SEHNR, CDR2 FQNEAQ (reference sequence). The CDR3 loop reads CASSPDGGGYGYTF. The CDR3 region has the DNA TGTGCCAGCAGTCCGGACGGCGGCGGCTATGGCTACACCTTC.

V is TRBV3-1 and J is TRBJ1-1; no clear D gene. Deletions cut 1 base from V and 5 bases from J, with 11 bases between. CDR1 LGHDT and CDR2 YNNKEL come from the germline V gene (reference sequence). The CDR3 extends over 14 amino acids. In DNA, the CDR3 is TGTGCCAGCAGCCAAGTCGGGGTTGGAACTGAAGCTTTCTTT. Its protein product is CASSQVGVGTEAFF. Full variable domain (remainder filled in from reference TRBV3-1 and TRBJ1-1): DTAVSQTPKYLVTQMGNDKSIKCEQNLGHDTMYWYKQDSKKFLKIMFSYNNKELIINETVPNRFSPKSPDKAHLNLHINSLELGDSAVYFCASSQVGVGTEAFFGQGTRLTVV.

The V and J genes are TRBV7-9 and TRBJ2-3; 8 bases fit TRBD2. V was pared by 4 bases and J by 5 bases, with 11 bases of the junction left unmatched. The CDR3 is 16 amino acids. Germline assignment: CDR1 SEHNR and CDR2 FQNEAQ (reference sequence). The CDR3 reads CASSSLTSAHRDTQYF. DNA of the CDR3: TGTGCCAGCAGCTCCCTGACTAGCGCGCATCGAGATACGCAGTATTTT.

The chain couples TRBV14 to TRBJ2-1; possibly TRBD2 for D (6 bases). V gave up 4 bases and J gave up 9 bases, with 13 bases separating them. The V gene's germline CDR1 is SGHDN and CDR2 FVKESK. This CDR3 region has 13 residues. CDR3 region: CASSRVSGGEQFF. CDR3 nucleotide sequence: TGTGCCAGCAGCCGGGTTAGCGGCGGTGAGCAGTTCTTC.

This clonotype was seen once. The chain links TRBV20-1 to TRBJ2-3, with 8 nucleotides matching TRBD2. Trimming took 3 bases from V and 2 from J; bases not matched to a gene: 4. The germline V gene encodes CDR1 DFQATT and CDR2 SNEGSKA (reference sequence). This CDR3 has 14 residues. The CDR3 DNA reads as TGCAGTGCTAGTGGGCGGGGGGACACAGATACGCAGTATTTT. Protein product: CSASGRGDTDTQYF.

This clonotype appeared a single time. V usage is TRBV7-9 and J usage is TRBJ1-2, with D possibly being TRBD1 (5 bases). This CDR3 has 14 residues. Trimming took off 5 bases at V and 3 bases at J, with 13 bases between the two ends. Germline V CDR1 and CDR2: SEHNR, FQNEAQ (reference sequence). CDR3 sequence: CASSLSQEDYGYTF. CDR3 coding DNA: TGTGCCAGCAGCCTCTCACAGGAGGACTATGGCTACACCTTC.

The V and J genes are TRBV9 and TRBJ2-1, with TRBD1 as a possible D gene (6 bases). The CDR3 is made up of 16 amino acids. The ends were cut back, 5 bases at V and 4 bases at J, with 19 bases in the middle. CDR1 and CDR2 from the germline V gene are SGDLS and YYNGEE. The CDR3 is CASSFSGTRDYNEQFF. The CDR3 nucleotides are TGTGCCAGCAGTTTCTCCGGGACAAGAGATTACAATGAGCAGTTCTTC.

The gene calls are TRBV20-1 and TRBJ2-1; 9 positions agree with TRBD2. Per germline, CDR1 DFQATT and CDR2 SNEGSKA (reference sequence). The CDR3 covers 20 residues. Trimming at V came to 1 base and at J to 0 bases, leaving 16 bases not matched to a gene. CDR3: CSARGTRRGGILSSYNEQFF. CDR3 nucleotide sequence: TGCAGTGCTAGAGGAACCCGGCGGGGGGGCATCTTGAGCTCCTACAATGAGCAGTTCTTC.

This chain's CDR3 is CATSRGAGETQYF. CDR3 sequence (DNA): TGTGCCACCAGTCGGGGGGCAGGGGAGACCCAGTACTTC. V is TRBV11-2 and J is TRBJ2-5, with D tentatively TRBD2 (7 bases). Germline values: CDR1 SGHAT, CDR2 FQNNGV. V gave up 10 bases and J gave up 5 bases, with 17 bases separating them. The CDR3 length is 13 residues.

The V and J genes are TRBV11-2 and TRBJ2-1, with 7 bases that match TRBD1. Germline CDR1 reads SGHAT; CDR2 reads FQNNGV. CDR3 length: 14 amino acids. The junction had 5 bases not matched to a gene; V was cut back by 5 bases and J by 4 bases. Written as DNA, the CDR3 is TGTGCCAGCAGCCTGGGACAGAAATACAATGAGCAGTTCTTC. Translated, it gives CASSLGQKYNEQFF.

This chain connects TRBV20-1 to TRBJ1-1, with D possibly being TRBD1 (5 bases). The CDR3 contains 13 residues. Germline lookup yields CDR1 DFQATT and CDR2 SNEGSKA (reference sequence). Trimming pared 3 bases from V and 3 bases from J, leaving 11 bases between. The CDR3 spells CSASRGSYTEAFF. DNA of the CDR3: TGCAGTGCTAGTAGGGGATCATACACTGAAGCTTTCTTT.

The CDR3 DNA follows: TGCAGTGCTAGAGGGAGCGGGGGGGCCTGGAATGAGCAGTTCTTC. Residues: CSARGSGGAWNEQFF. The genes are TRBV20-1 and TRBJ2-1; TRBD2 aligns across 10 bases. Losses at the gene ends were 1 base for V and 7 bases for J; bases not matched to a gene: 7. CDR1 DFQATT and CDR2 SNEGSKA come from the germline V gene (reference sequence). The length of the CDR3 is 15 residues.

This sequence joins TRBV5-1 and TRBJ2-5; TRBD2 is a possible D gene (7 bases). The germline gives CDR1 SGHRS, CDR2 YFSETQ. The ends were cut back, 4 bases at V and 5 bases at J, with 15 bases in the middle. The CDR3 runs 14 residues. CDR3 region: CASSGRGARETQYF. The CDR3 region has the DNA TGCGCCAGCAGCGGCCGGGGGGCCCGGGAGACCCAGTACTTC.